These 23 T cell receptor beta chains came from one sample sequenced in a study of blood T cell repertoires in COVID-19 (dated by TCRdb to 2019 to 2021). The library came from the immunoSEQ multiplex PCR assay. Here the immuneACCESS table is served through TCRdb, limited to in-frame sequences with V and J called. Missing clones are a known gap in these copies; in checked studies unresolved V genes cover under half, and the rest lacks a known reason. This sample has 150,000 to 200,000 clones in its table, and almost 85% of those were observed once. Approximately 7.2% of the sample belongs to the ten largest clones. The sequencing sample was made of peripheral blood. The receptor set was obtained from a human donor with acute or convalescent COVID-19. The donor label of this sample is uncertain.

This sequence joins TRBV18 and TRBJ2-5; TRBD2 matches 7 bases. The CDR3 contains 15 residues. J was trimmed by 2 bases and V by 3 bases; bases with no gene match: 6. CDR1 and CDR2 (germline): KGHSH, LQKENI. Here the CDR3 reads CASSPGGMPQETQYF. The CDR3 nucleotides read TGTGCCAGCTCACCGGGAGGGATGCCTCAAGAGACCCAGTACTTC.

The V call is TRBV30, the J call TRBJ1-3; D remains ambiguous. The CDR3 is 12 residues long. CDR1 GTSNPN and CDR2 SVGIG come from the germline V gene (reference sequence). Trimming removed 8 bases at V and 0 bases at J, with 8 bases between. CDR3 sequence: CAATSSGNTIYF. The CDR3 DNA reads as TGTGCCGCTACTAGCTCTGGAAACACCATATATTTT.

The J gene is TRBJ2-7, the V gene TRBV7-9; 7 nucleotides match TRBD1. The CDR3 spans 14 residues. CDR1 SEHNR and CDR2 FQNEAQ come from the germline V gene (reference sequence). J gave up 3 bases and V 1 base, and 3 bases lay outside the gene matches. The CDR3 is CASSLVTGSYEQYF. The CDR3 DNA reads TGTGCCAGCAGCTTAGTGACAGGGAGCTACGAGCAGTACTTC.

This chain joins TRBV28 and TRBJ1-6, with TRBD1 identical over 7 bases. This CDR3 comprises 15 residues. The V and J ends lost 7 bases and 10 bases, in that order; junction bases with no gene match: 13. Germline V gene sequence: CDR1 MDHEN, CDR2 SYDVKM. Written as DNA, the CDR3 is TGTGCCAGCACCACTCCCGACAGGGTGGGGTCACCCCTCCACTTT. This gives the protein CASTTPDRVGSPLHF.

V usage is TRBV5-5 and J usage is TRBJ2-7, with 7 bases identical to TRBD1. The J segment lost 0 bases and the V segment lost 2 bases, leaving 2 bases of the junction unmatched. Germline CDR1 reads SGHKS; CDR2 reads YYEKEE (reference sequence). CDR3 length: 14 residues. CDR3: CASSLRGLSYEQYF. CDR3 nucleotides: TGTGCCAGCAGCTTAAGGGGGCTCTCCTACGAGCAGTACTTC.

The count of this clone is one. The chain joins TRBV7-2 to TRBJ1-4; D gene uncertain. The CDR3 covers 14 residues. V was clipped by 3 bases and J by 8 bases, with 13 bases between them. CDR1 is SGHTA, CDR2 FQGNSA, per germline. CDR3 amino acids: CASSLTVNSEKLFF. CDR3 nucleotide sequence: TGTGCCAGCAGCTTGACGGTTAATAGCGAAAAACTGTTTTTT.

This chain links TRBV27 with TRBJ1-4, with D unresolved. Germline CDR1 MNHEY, CDR2 SMNVEV (reference sequence). This CDR3 has 15 residues. The V gene lost 3 bases and the J gene lost 3 bases, with 11 bases spanning the gap. CDR3 in DNA: TGTGCCAGCAGTTTCGGAGGGCGGGCTAATGAAAAACTGTTTTTT. Amino acids: CASSFGGRANEKLFF.

The V call is TRBV11-3, the J call TRBJ2-2, with D uncertain. The CDR3 runs to 11 residues. Trimming removed 3 bases at V and 7 bases at J, with 3 bases between. Germline V gene lookup returns CDR1 SGHNT and CDR2 YENEEA. The CDR3 loop reads CASSFGGELFF. The DNA for the CDR3 is TGTGCCAGCAGCTTCGGCGGGGAGCTGTTTTTT.

In this sample, this clone turned up many times. The chain links TRBV14 to TRBJ2-3; D remains ambiguous. CDR3 length: 15 residues. Germline-derived CDR1 and CDR2 are SGHDN and FVKESK. V lost 1 base and J lost 4, with 12 bases in between. This CDR3 is CASSQVGGIADTQYF. CDR3 sequence (DNA): TGTGCCAGCAGCCAAGTTGGCGGAATCGCAGATACGCAGTATTTT.

The chain is built from TRBV27 and TRBJ2-7; 10 bases are a match to TRBD1. Per the germline V gene, CDR1 is MNHEY and CDR2 is SMNVEV (reference sequence). The CDR3 sequence is 15 residues long. V lost 5 bases and J lost 2; bases outside the gene matches: 6. The CDR3 loop is CASSPPGTGAYEQYF. The CDR3, as DNA: TGTGCCAGCAGTCCCCCCGGGACAGGGGCCTACGAGCAGTACTTC.

This chain uses TRBV18 with TRBJ2-3, with D perhaps matching TRBD2 (5 bases). The CDR3 has 14 residues. CDR1 is KGHSH, CDR2 LQKENI, per germline. V lost 3 bases, J lost 3 bases, and 10 bases lay in between. The CDR3 nucleotides read TGTGCCAGCTCACCCGGGCGGGTGACAGATACGCAGTATTTT. Translating gives CASSPGRVTDTQYF. Full variable domain (remainder filled in from reference TRBV18 and TRBJ2-3): NAGVMQNPRHLVRRRGQEARLRCSPMKGHSHVYWYRQLPEEGLKFMVYLQKENIIDESGMPKERFSAEFPKEGPSILRIQQVVRGDSAAYFCASSPGRVTDTQYFGPGTRLTVL.

The gene calls are TRBV7-3 and TRBJ2-1; 8 bases match TRBD2. The CDR3 totals 14 residues. The germline V gene encodes CDR1 SGHTA and CDR2 FQGTGA. Losses at the gene ends were 2 bases for V and 8 bases for J; bases not matched to a gene: 5. Written as DNA, the CDR3 is TGTGCCAGCAGCTTATTTGCGGGAGGATATGAGCAGTTCTTC. Amino acid sequence: CASSLFAGGYEQFF.

The gene calls are TRBV3-1 (or the pseudogene TRBV3-2) and TRBJ2-7; 7 bases align to TRBD2. The CDR3 totals 16 residues. The germline V gene has CDR1 LGHDT and CDR2 YNNKEL (reference sequence). Trimming took 0 bases from V and 2 from J; bases not matched to a gene: 7. CDR3 loop: CASSQDGRGGTYEQYF. DNA for the CDR3: TGTGCCAGCAGCCAAGATGGGAGGGGAGGGACCTACGAGCAGTACTTC.

The chain links TRBV4-1 to TRBJ1-2, with D perhaps TRBD1 (5 bases). Germline CDR1 MGHRA, CDR2 YSYEKL. V was shortened by 0 bases and J by 3 bases, with 14 bases between the two germline ends. The CDR3 is 16 residues long. The CDR3 region has the DNA TGCGCCAGCAGCCAAGATCGGGTCGGGGGAGACTATGGCTACACCTTC. Amino acid sequence: CASSQDRVGGDYGYTF.

This chain links TRBV6-1 with TRBJ2-3, with 8 bases lining up with TRBD2. CDR3 length equals 17 residues. Losses at the gene ends were 2 bases for V and 4 bases for J; bases not matched to a gene: 11. Per the germline V gene, CDR1 is MNHNS and CDR2 is SASEGT. The CDR3 region has the DNA TGTGCCAGCAGTGAACCAGGGCAACGGGGGGGGGCAGATACGCAGTATTTT. This translates into CASSEPGQRGGADTQYF.

This clone was seen at least ten times. V and J are TRBV7-3 and TRBJ2-1; 7 nucleotides agree with TRBD2. The CDR3 extends over 14 amino acids. V was clipped by 5 bases and J by 3 bases; unmatched bases: 4. Looked up from germline, CDR1 is SGHTA and CDR2 is FQGTGA. The DNA of the CDR3 is TGTGCCAGCAGCCCTAGCGGAAACTACAATGAGCAGTTCTTC. The encoded protein is CASSPSGNYNEQFF.

The chain is built from TRBV12-5 and TRBJ2-5; 14 bases align to TRBD2. The junction had 9 bases not matched to a gene; V was cut back by 5 bases and J by 4 bases. Germline V gene sequence: CDR1 LGHNT, CDR2 FRNRAP. This CDR3 has 17 residues. Here the CDR3 reads CASGPGTSGSGAETQYF. The CDR3 coding sequence is TGTGCTAGTGGTCCCGGGACTAGCGGGAGCGGGGCAGAGACCCAGTACTTC.

The rearrangement links TRBV18 to TRBJ1-1; no clear D. Germline CDR1 and CDR2: KGHSH and LQKENI. The germline V and J ends were trimmed by 3 bases and 0 bases, with 5 bases remaining between them. CDR3 length: 13 amino acids. CDR3 loop: CASSPIMNTEAFF. The CDR3 DNA follows: TGTGCCAGCTCACCTATAATGAACACTGAAGCTTTCTTT.

The chain couples TRBV5-4 to TRBJ2-7; 10 bases map to TRBD2. CDR1 is SGHNT, CDR2 YYREEE, per germline (reference sequence). This CDR3 contains 17 residues. Unmatched junction bases numbered 10, after V lost 0 bases and J lost 4 bases. CDR3 amino acids: CASSLASGSPGAYEQYF. For the CDR3, the DNA is TGTGCCAGCAGCTTGGCTAGCGGGAGCCCCGGGGCGTACGAGCAGTACTTC.

The rearrangement joins TRBV4-1 to TRBJ1-1; possible D gene TRBD1, 5 bases. Germline CDR1 reads MGHRA; CDR2 reads YSYEKL. The V end was cut by 4 bases, the J end by 1 base, with 7 bases between. The CDR3 is 13 amino acids. The CDR3 region has the DNA TGCGCCAGCAGCCTCCAGGGGAACACTGAAGCTTTCTTT. It yields the protein CASSLQGNTEAFF.

This clone was found a few times. The V gene is TRBV6-5, the J gene TRBJ2-1, with 14 bases matching TRBD2. The CDR3 extends over 15 amino acids. Germline lookup yields CDR1 MNHEY and CDR2 SVGAGI. Trimming removed 6 bases from V and 8 bases from J; junction bases left unmatched: 6. The CDR3 reads CASSSGLAGVDEQFF. As DNA, the CDR3 is TGTGCCAGCAGCTCGGGACTAGCGGGAGTGGATGAGCAGTTCTTC.

The V call is TRBV18, the J call TRBJ1-1, with D possibly TRBD1 on 5 matching bases. Germline V gene sequence: CDR1 KGHSH, CDR2 LQKENI. Trimming cost V 6 bases and J 6 bases, with 11 bases left between them. This CDR3 spans 12 amino acids. CDR3 residues: CASSPDRSEAFF. The DNA of the CDR3 is TGTGCCAGCTCCCCAGACAGATCTGAAGCTTTCTTT.

The rearrangement uses TRBV2 and TRBJ1-1; no reliable D call. The V gene's germline CDR1 is SNHLY and CDR2 FYNNEI. The CDR3 is 13 amino acids. Trimming took off 4 bases at V and 5 bases at J, with 11 bases between the two ends. The CDR3 bases are TGTGCCAGCAGTGTGGGAAGAGGGACTGAAGCTTTCTTT. Amino acid sequence: CASSVGRGTEAFF.